This paragraph covers one T cell receptor beta chain sequence. Sequencing used immunoSEQ multiplex PCR; TCRdb keeps in-frame clones, though not all of them. The repertoire includes approximately 97,000 clones, roughly 80% of them detected once, and 4.4% sits in the top ten. The sample belongs to a study of blood T cell repertoires in COVID-19. Study in general: From T cells, B-cell-depleted T cells, or PBMCs came the material, which was cDNA or gDNA.

Trimming at V came to 4 bases and at J to 6 bases, leaving 11 bases not matched to a gene. Germline values: CDR1 LGHDT, CDR2 YNNKEL (reference sequence). The CDR3 sequence is 16 residues long. The J gene is TRBJ2-2, the V gene TRBV3-1 (or the pseudogene TRBV3-2), with TRBD2 matching 7 bases. The sequence came from a man in his fifties or sixties with acute or convalescent COVID-19. The sequencing input was peripheral blood. The CDR3 DNA reads as TGTGCCAGCAGCCGCCCTAGCGGCCCTTGGGCCGGGGAGCTGTTTTTT. Translating it yields CASSRPSGPWAGELFF.